These T cell receptor beta chains were read from a single sample in a study of CD8 T cells in Susac syndrome. TCRdb re-called the immunoSEQ multiplex PCR reads with MiXCR, one entry per CDR3 protein. The data contain around 200,000 distinct CDR3 sequences, over 85% of them singletons. Material: CD4+ T cells from PBMCs. Receptor source: a human donor in good health. The CDR3 runs from the conserved cysteine through the conserved F or W. D genes are given only for firm matches.

d_gene,v_gene,j_gene,CDR3aa,CDR3nt
TRBD2,TRBV30,TRBJ2-1,CAWTSGSRLNEQFF,TGTGCCTGGACTAGCGGGAGTCGGCTCAATGAGCAGTTCTTC
-,TRBV5-4,TRBJ2-5,CASSLAGIRGETQYF,TGTGCCAGCAGCTTGGCCGGTATCCGGGGAGAGACCCAGTACTTC
-,TRBV19,TRBJ2-5,CASGPGLQETQYF,TGTGCCAGTGGCCCGGGACTCCAAGAGACCCAGTACTTC
-,TRBV7-3,TRBJ2-5,CASSRSGSETQYF,TGTGCCAGCAGCCGATCGGGTTCTGAGACCCAGTACTTC
TRBD1,TRBV20-1,TRBJ1-5,CSARITGVEWNQPQHF,TGCAGTGCTAGAATTACAGGGGTTGAGTGGAATCAGCCCCAGCATTTT
-,TRBV6-5,TRBJ2-3,CASSYSVEAGTDTQYF,TGTGCCAGCAGTTACTCAGTAGAAGCGGGCACAGATACGCAGTATTTT
-,TRBV27,TRBJ2-2,CASSLTRTAGELFF,TGTGCCAGCAGTTTAACTAGGACGGCCGGGGAGCTGTTTTTT
TRBD2,TRBV5-4,TRBJ2-4,CASSSGLAGRSKNIQYF,TGTGCCAGCAGTTCGGGACTAGCGGGGCGAAGCAAAAACATTCAGTACTTC
-,TRBV3-1,TRBJ1-6,CASSQDLNSPLHF,TGTGCCAGCAGCCAAGATCTGAATTCACCCCTCCACTTT
TRBD1,TRBV5-1,TRBJ2-5,CASSPGTGVETQYF,TGCGCCAGCAGCCCCGGTACAGGGGTAGAGACCCAGTACTTC
TRBD1,TRBV29-1,TRBJ1-5,CSAGTGGLNQPQHF,TGCAGCGCCGGGACAGGGGGCCTCAATCAGCCCCAGCATTTT